A single sample is the source of the 21 T cell receptor beta chains below, sequenced in a study of neurological immune-mediated disorders (dated by TCRdb to between 2018 and 2021). The library was prepared using 5' RACE. Sequencing relied on an Illumina HiSeq 2500. TCRdb reanalyzed the raw reads on its own, using fastp at Q25 for trimming and MiXCR for clone calling, and kept in-frame beta chains. Records with the same CDR3 protein are collapsed into one entry carrying the most frequent genes and DNA. In this sample the table shows 70,000 to 90,000 distinct CDR3 sequences, 4.5% to 6.5% of which occur a single time. 2% to 2.5% of the sample comes from the top ten. Sequenced sample: PBMCs. All receptors derive from a woman in her thirties with multiple sclerosis.

This clonotype has more than one count but fewer than ten. The chain uses TRBV12-3 or TRBV12-4 and TRBJ2-2; TRBD2 aligns across 8 bases. The length of the CDR3 is 18 residues. Trimming at V came to 0 bases and at J to 2 bases, leaving 8 bases not matched to a gene. The CDR3 is CASSLALTSGSNTGELFF. Written as DNA, the CDR3 is TGTGCCAGCAGTTTAGCGCTAACAAGCGGGAGTAACACCGGGGAGCTGTTTTTT.

This clonotype was observed at least ten times. The chain carries TRBV20-1 and TRBJ2-7; 9 positions match TRBD2. V was clipped by 0 bases and J by 5 bases; unmatched bases: 5. CDR1 is DFQATT and CDR2 is SNEGSKA in the germline V gene (reference sequence). CDR3 length equals 14 residues. In DNA, the CDR3 is TGCAGTGCTAGAGAGGCGGGAGGGCCCCACGAGCAGTACTTC. Translating it yields CSAREAGGPHEQYF.

This clonotype was seen ten or more times. V usage is TRBV10-3 and J usage is TRBJ1-2, with 8 bases lining up with TRBD1. The germline CDR1 and CDR2 sequences are ENHRY and SYGVKD. This CDR3 contains 16 residues. J lost 1 base, V lost 5 bases, and 9 bases had no gene match. CDR3 residues: CAISPPPTGDNYGYTF. CDR3 DNA sequence: TGTGCCATCAGTCCACCCCCGACAGGGGATAACTATGGCTACACCTTC.

This clonotype was seen repeatedly, ten times or more. The rearrangement uses TRBV5-1 and TRBJ2-3, with D possibly being TRBD2 (7 bases). Trimming left V 1 base short and J 2 bases short, with 14 bases between. The CDR3 consists of 16 residues. Per the germline V gene, CDR1 is SGHRS and CDR2 is YFSETQ. DNA of the CDR3: TGCGCCAGCAGCTTGCTCGGGGGGCGATACACAGATACGCAGTATTTT. Translating it yields CASSLLGGRYTDTQYF. Complete variable domain (other parts from reference TRBV5-1 and TRBJ2-3): KAGVTQTPRYLIKTRGQQVTLSCSPISGHRSVSWYQQTPGQGLQFLFEYFSETQRNKGNFPGRFSGRQFSNSRSEMNVSTLELGDSALYLCASSLLGGRYTDTQYFGPGTRLTVL.

This clonotype occurred many times. The chain couples TRBV5-1 to TRBJ1-1, with 12 positions matching TRBD1. With V trimmed by 5 bases and J by 11 bases, 13 bases remained unmatched. Looked up from germline, CDR1 is SGHRS and CDR2 is YFSETQ. The CDR3 contains 15 residues. CDR3 sequence reads: CASSLPGQGARGAFF. The CDR3 DNA reads TGCGCCAGCAGTCTTCCGGGACAGGGGGCCCGGGGTGCTTTCTTT.

This clonotype was counted at least ten times. The genes are TRBV5-1 and TRBJ2-3; 7 positions agree with TRBD1. V lost 4 bases to trimming and J lost 4 bases; unmatched junction nucleotides: 9. From germline, CDR1 is SGHRS and CDR2 YFSETQ. The CDR3 runs to 15 residues. CDR3 coding DNA: TGCGCCAGCAGCCAGTTACCGGACAGGTCAGATACGCAGTATTTT. Translation: CASSQLPDRSDTQYF.

V usage is TRBV5-1 and J usage is TRBJ2-7; D is unclear. The CDR3 totals 14 residues. V dropped 5 bases and J dropped 7 bases, with 19 bases sitting between them. Germline-derived CDR1 and CDR2 are SGHRS and YFSETQ. In DNA form, the CDR3 reads TGCGCCAGCAGTGAGAGGCCTATCCCGAAAGAGCAGTACTTC. This sequence encodes CASSERPIPKEQYF.

This clonotype was seen repeatedly, ten times or more. V and J are TRBV15 and TRBJ1-5; maybe TRBD1 (6 bases). This CDR3 contains 16 residues. Germline-derived CDR1 and CDR2 are LNHNV and YYDKDF (reference sequence). The ends were cut back, 0 bases at V and 2 bases at J, with 11 bases in the middle. The CDR3 loop is CATSRDLRGGNQPQHF. CDR3 DNA: TGTGCCACCAGCAGAGATCTCAGGGGCGGCAATCAGCCCCAGCATTTT. The complete variable domain, with remaining parts taken from reference TRBV15 and TRBJ1-5, reads DAMVIQNPRYQVTQFGKPVTLSCSQTLNHNVMYWYQQKSSQAPKLLFHYYDKDFNNEADTPDNFQSRRPNTSFCFLDIRSPGLGDTAMYLCATSRDLRGGNQPQHFGDGTRLSIL.

In this sample, this clonotype turned up many times. The rearrangement joins TRBV5-1 to TRBJ2-7; weak D call: TRBD2 (6 bases). The CDR3 loop spans 15 amino acids. Per germline, CDR1 SGHRS and CDR2 YFSETQ. V was trimmed by 0 bases and J by 2 bases, leaving 12 bases between them. The CDR3 DNA is TGCGCCAGCAGCTTGGCCCCGGGAGCAACCTACGAGCAGTACGTC. Amino acids: CASSLAPGATYEQYV.

The genes are TRBV30 and TRBJ2-1; 7 bases match TRBD2. The V segment lost 5 bases and the J segment 1 base; nucleotides outside the gene matches: 8. The germline CDR1 and CDR2 sequences are GTSNPN and SVGIG (reference sequence). This CDR3 region has 15 residues. The CDR3 DNA is TGTGCCTGGGGGGGGGTTGTACCATCCTACAATGAGCAGTTCTTC. Protein: CAWGGVVPSYNEQFF. The full variable domain, in which reference TRBV30 and TRBJ2-1 provide the parts outside the CDR3, is SQTIHQWPATLVQPVGSPLSLECTVEGTSNPNLYWYRQAAGRGLQLLFYSVGIGQISSEVPQNLSASRPQDRQFILSSKKLLLSDSGFYLCAWGGVVPSYNEQFFGPGTRLTVL.

This clonotype was seen more than once but under ten times. A much larger clone lies one base from this, so it may be a read error. This chain links TRBV5-6 with TRBJ2-3; no firm D call. V lost 4 bases, J lost 2 bases, and 8 bases lay in between. Per the germline V gene, CDR1 is SGHDT and CDR2 is YYEEEE. CDR3 length equals 13 residues. DNA for the CDR3: TGTGCCAGCAGCCGAACCCACACAGATACGCAGTATTTT. It is translated as CASSRTHTDTQYF.

This chain connects TRBV24-1 to TRBJ2-3; possible D gene TRBD1, 6 bases. Germline loops: CDR1 KGHDR, CDR2 SFDVKD. The CDR3 loop spans 18 amino acids. V dropped 2 bases and J dropped 1 base, with 18 bases sitting between them. The CDR3 region is CATSDSQTGSTRTDTQYF. The CDR3 DNA follows: TGTGCCACCAGTGATTCCCAGACAGGTAGTACCCGCACAGATACGCAGTATTTT.

In this sample, this clonotype turned up many times. The chain carries TRBV20-1 and TRBJ1-5; 11 nucleotides align to TRBD1. This CDR3 is built from 18 residues. The germline V gene has CDR1 DFQATT and CDR2 SNEGSKA (reference sequence). Trimming at V came to 3 bases and at J to 0 bases, leaving 10 bases not matched to a gene. CDR3 residues: CSARAGTGGNYSNQPQHF. The CDR3 DNA reads as TGCAGTGCTAGGGCCGGGACAGGGGGTAATTATAGCAATCAGCCCCAGCATTTT.

This clonotype appeared many times. V usage is TRBV5-1 and J usage is TRBJ1-4; D remains ambiguous. Trimming took off 3 bases at V and 0 bases at J, with 6 bases between the two ends. Germline V gene data show CDR1 as SGHRS and CDR2 as YFSETQ. CDR3 length equals 14 residues. The CDR3 protein is CASSSGSTNEKLFF. The CDR3 DNA follows: TGCGCCAGCAGCTCGGGATCAACTAATGAAAAACTGTTTTTT.

This clonotype was seen at least ten times. The V call is TRBV20-1, the J call TRBJ2-1, with D possibly being TRBD1 (5 bases). CDR1 is DFQATT, CDR2 SNEGSKA, per germline (reference sequence). This CDR3 is built from 14 residues. V was trimmed by 0 bases and J by 9 bases, leaving 15 bases between them. CDR3 region: CSARDPRAPGEQFF. CDR3 in DNA: TGCAGTGCTAGAGACCCCAGGGCCCCGGGTGAGCAGTTCTTC.

This clonotype was counted many times. The chain is built from TRBV20-1 and TRBJ2-7; 8 bases are a match to TRBD1. Germline trimming cut 3 bases from V and 3 bases from J; bases unmatched to any gene: 7. The CDR3 covers 14 residues. CDR1 and CDR2 (germline): DFQATT, SNEGSKA (reference sequence). CDR3 nucleotides: TGCAGTGCTAGGGCGACAGGGGATATCTACGAGCAGTACTTC. Its translation is CSARATGDIYEQYF.

This clonotype was counted many times. CDR3 sequence reads: CASSQVHEQFF. CDR3 DNA sequence: TGTGCCAGCAGCCAAGTCCATGAGCAGTTCTTC. The gene calls are TRBV3-1 and TRBJ2-1; D gene uncertain. This CDR3 contains 11 residues. V lost 1 base, J lost 8 bases, and 3 bases lay in between. Germline V lookup: CDR1 LGHDT, CDR2 YNNKEL (reference sequence).

The genes are TRBV20-1 and TRBJ1-2; 7 positions match TRBD1. The CDR3 sequence is 14 residues long. V lost 0 bases, J lost 9 bases, and 10 bases stayed unmatched. The germline CDR1 and CDR2 sequences are DFQATT and SNEGSKA (reference sequence). CDR3 nucleotides: TGCAGTGCTAGAGATGACAGGGCGGGGTATCGCTACACCTTC. Its translation: CSARDDRAGYRYTF.

This clonotype has a count of ten or more. The chain is built from TRBV5-1 and TRBJ2-5, with D unresolved. V shed 1 base and J shed 5 bases, with 12 bases lying between them. The germline gives CDR1 SGHRS, CDR2 YFSETQ. The CDR3 is 14 amino acids. The DNA of the CDR3 is TGCGCCAGCAGCTTGCCGGCGGCAGCGGAGACCCAGTACTTC. This sequence encodes CASSLPAAAETQYF.

This clonotype was picked up a small number of times. The rearrangement links TRBV5-1 to TRBJ1-2; D might be TRBD1 (5 bases). Trimming took 4 bases from V and 8 from J, leaving 21 bases between them. The CDR3 consists of 15 residues. Germline V gene lookup returns CDR1 SGHRS and CDR2 YFSETQ. CDR3 nucleotides: TGCGCCAGCAGCCAGGCCCCACAGGCGGTCGGAGGCTACACCTTC. As protein: CASSQAPQAVGGYTF.

This clonotype has a count of ten or more. The V gene is TRBV12-3 or TRBV12-4, the J gene TRBJ1-2; the match to TRBD1 covers 8 bases. The V segment lost 5 bases and the J segment 8 bases; nucleotides outside the gene matches: 10. The length of the CDR3 is 14 residues. CDR3 sequence (DNA): TGTGCCAGCAGTCCCCTAGGACAGGGCGGCGGCTACACCTTC. Its translation: CASSPLGQGGGYTF.